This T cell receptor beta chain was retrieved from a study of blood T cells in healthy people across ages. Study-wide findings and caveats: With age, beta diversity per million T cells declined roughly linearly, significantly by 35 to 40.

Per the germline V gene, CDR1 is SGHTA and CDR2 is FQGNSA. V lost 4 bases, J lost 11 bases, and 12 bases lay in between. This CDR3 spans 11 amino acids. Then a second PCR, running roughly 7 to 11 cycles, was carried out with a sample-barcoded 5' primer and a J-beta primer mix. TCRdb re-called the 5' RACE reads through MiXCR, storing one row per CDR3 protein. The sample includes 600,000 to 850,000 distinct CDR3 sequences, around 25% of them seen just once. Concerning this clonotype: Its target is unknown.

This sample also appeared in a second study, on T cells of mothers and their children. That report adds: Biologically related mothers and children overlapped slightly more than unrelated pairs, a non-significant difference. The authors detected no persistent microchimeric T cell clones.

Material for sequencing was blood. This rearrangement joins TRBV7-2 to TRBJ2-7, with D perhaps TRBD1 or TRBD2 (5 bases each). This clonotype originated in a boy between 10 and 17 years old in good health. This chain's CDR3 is CASSSLGVEYF. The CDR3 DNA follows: TGTGCCAGCAGCTCACTAGGGGTGGAGTACTTC.